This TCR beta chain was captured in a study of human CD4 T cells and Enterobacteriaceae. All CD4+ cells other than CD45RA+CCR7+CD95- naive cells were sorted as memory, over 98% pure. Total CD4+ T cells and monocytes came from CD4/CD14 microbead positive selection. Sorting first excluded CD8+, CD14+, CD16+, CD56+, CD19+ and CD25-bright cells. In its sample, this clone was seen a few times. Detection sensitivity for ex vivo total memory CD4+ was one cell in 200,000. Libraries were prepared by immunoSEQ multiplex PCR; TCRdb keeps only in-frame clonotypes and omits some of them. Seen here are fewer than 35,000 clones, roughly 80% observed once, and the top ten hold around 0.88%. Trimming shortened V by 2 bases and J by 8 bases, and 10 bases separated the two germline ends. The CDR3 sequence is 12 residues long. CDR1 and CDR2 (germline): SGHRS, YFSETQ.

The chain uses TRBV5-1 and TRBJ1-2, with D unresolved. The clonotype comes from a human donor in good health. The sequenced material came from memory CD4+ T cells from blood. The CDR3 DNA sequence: TGCGCCAGCAGCTTCAGCGGAGGGGGCTACACCTTC. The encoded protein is CASSFSGGGYTF. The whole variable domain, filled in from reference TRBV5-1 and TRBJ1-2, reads KAGVTQTPRYLIKTRGQQVTLSCSPISGHRSVSWYQQTPGQGLQFLFEYFSETQRNKGNFPGRFSGRQFSNSRSEMNVSTLELGDSALYLCASSFSGGGYTFGSGTRLTVV.